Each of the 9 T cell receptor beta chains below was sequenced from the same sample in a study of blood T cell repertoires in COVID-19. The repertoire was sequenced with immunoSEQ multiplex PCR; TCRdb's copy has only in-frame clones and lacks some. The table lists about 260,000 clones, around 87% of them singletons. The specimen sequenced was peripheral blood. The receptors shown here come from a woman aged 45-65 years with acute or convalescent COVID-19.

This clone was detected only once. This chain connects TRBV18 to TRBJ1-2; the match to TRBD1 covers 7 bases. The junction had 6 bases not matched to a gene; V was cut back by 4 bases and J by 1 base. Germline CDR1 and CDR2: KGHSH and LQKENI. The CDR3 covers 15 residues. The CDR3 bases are TGTGCCAGCTCACATGGACAGGCACTTAACTATGGCTACACCTTC. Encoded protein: CASSHGQALNYGYTF.

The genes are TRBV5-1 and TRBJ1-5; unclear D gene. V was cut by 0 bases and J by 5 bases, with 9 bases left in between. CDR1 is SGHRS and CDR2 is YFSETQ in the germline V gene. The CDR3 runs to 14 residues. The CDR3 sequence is CASSLDSSYQPQHF. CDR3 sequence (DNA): TGCGCCAGCAGCTTGGACAGCTCATATCAGCCCCAGCATTTT.

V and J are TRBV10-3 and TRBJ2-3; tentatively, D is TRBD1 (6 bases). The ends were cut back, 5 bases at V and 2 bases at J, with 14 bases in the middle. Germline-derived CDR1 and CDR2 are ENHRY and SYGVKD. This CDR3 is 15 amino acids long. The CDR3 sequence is CAISLTQGLTDTQYF. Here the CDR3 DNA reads TGTGCCATCAGTTTGACACAGGGCCTCACAGATACGCAGTATTTT.

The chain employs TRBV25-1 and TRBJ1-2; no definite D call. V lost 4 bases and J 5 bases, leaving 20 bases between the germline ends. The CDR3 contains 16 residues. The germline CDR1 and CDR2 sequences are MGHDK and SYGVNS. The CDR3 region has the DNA TGTGCCAGCAGTGGTTCGAGTCTGGGGAGCGGGTATGGCTACACCTTC. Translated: CASSGSSLGSGYGYTF.

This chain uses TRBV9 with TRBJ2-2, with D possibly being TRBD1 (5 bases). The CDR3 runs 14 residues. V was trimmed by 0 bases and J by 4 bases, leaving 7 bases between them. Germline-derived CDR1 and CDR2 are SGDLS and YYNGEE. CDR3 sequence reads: CASSVGGTTGELFF. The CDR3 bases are TGTGCCAGCAGCGTAGGGGGCACCACCGGGGAGCTGTTTTTT.

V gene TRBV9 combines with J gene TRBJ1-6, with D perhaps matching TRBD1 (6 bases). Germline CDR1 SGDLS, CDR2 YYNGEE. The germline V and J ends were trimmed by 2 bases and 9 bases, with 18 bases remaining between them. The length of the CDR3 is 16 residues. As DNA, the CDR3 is TGTGCCAGCAGCGTGACCCCACAGGGACGGGTTTCACCCCTCCACTTT. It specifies CASSVTPQGRVSPLHF.

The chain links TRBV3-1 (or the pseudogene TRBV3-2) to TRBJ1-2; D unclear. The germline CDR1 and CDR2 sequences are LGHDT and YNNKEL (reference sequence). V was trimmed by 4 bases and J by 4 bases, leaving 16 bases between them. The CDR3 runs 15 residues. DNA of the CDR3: TGTGCCAGCAGCCGTTCGTACAGCCGGTTCTATGGCTACACCTTC. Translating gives CASSRSYSRFYGYTF.

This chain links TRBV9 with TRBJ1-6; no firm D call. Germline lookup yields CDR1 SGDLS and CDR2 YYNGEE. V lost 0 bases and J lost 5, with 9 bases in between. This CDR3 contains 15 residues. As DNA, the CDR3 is TGTGCCAGCAGCGTAGCGAGCACGAATAATTCACCCCTCCACTTT. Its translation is CASSVASTNNSPLHF.

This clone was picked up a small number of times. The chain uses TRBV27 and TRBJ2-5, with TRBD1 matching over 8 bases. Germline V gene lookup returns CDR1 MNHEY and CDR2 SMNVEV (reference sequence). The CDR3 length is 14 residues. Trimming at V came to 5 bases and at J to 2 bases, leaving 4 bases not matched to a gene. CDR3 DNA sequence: TGTGCCAGCAGTCCCGACAGGGGTCAAGAGACCCAGTACTTC. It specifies CASSPDRGQETQYF.